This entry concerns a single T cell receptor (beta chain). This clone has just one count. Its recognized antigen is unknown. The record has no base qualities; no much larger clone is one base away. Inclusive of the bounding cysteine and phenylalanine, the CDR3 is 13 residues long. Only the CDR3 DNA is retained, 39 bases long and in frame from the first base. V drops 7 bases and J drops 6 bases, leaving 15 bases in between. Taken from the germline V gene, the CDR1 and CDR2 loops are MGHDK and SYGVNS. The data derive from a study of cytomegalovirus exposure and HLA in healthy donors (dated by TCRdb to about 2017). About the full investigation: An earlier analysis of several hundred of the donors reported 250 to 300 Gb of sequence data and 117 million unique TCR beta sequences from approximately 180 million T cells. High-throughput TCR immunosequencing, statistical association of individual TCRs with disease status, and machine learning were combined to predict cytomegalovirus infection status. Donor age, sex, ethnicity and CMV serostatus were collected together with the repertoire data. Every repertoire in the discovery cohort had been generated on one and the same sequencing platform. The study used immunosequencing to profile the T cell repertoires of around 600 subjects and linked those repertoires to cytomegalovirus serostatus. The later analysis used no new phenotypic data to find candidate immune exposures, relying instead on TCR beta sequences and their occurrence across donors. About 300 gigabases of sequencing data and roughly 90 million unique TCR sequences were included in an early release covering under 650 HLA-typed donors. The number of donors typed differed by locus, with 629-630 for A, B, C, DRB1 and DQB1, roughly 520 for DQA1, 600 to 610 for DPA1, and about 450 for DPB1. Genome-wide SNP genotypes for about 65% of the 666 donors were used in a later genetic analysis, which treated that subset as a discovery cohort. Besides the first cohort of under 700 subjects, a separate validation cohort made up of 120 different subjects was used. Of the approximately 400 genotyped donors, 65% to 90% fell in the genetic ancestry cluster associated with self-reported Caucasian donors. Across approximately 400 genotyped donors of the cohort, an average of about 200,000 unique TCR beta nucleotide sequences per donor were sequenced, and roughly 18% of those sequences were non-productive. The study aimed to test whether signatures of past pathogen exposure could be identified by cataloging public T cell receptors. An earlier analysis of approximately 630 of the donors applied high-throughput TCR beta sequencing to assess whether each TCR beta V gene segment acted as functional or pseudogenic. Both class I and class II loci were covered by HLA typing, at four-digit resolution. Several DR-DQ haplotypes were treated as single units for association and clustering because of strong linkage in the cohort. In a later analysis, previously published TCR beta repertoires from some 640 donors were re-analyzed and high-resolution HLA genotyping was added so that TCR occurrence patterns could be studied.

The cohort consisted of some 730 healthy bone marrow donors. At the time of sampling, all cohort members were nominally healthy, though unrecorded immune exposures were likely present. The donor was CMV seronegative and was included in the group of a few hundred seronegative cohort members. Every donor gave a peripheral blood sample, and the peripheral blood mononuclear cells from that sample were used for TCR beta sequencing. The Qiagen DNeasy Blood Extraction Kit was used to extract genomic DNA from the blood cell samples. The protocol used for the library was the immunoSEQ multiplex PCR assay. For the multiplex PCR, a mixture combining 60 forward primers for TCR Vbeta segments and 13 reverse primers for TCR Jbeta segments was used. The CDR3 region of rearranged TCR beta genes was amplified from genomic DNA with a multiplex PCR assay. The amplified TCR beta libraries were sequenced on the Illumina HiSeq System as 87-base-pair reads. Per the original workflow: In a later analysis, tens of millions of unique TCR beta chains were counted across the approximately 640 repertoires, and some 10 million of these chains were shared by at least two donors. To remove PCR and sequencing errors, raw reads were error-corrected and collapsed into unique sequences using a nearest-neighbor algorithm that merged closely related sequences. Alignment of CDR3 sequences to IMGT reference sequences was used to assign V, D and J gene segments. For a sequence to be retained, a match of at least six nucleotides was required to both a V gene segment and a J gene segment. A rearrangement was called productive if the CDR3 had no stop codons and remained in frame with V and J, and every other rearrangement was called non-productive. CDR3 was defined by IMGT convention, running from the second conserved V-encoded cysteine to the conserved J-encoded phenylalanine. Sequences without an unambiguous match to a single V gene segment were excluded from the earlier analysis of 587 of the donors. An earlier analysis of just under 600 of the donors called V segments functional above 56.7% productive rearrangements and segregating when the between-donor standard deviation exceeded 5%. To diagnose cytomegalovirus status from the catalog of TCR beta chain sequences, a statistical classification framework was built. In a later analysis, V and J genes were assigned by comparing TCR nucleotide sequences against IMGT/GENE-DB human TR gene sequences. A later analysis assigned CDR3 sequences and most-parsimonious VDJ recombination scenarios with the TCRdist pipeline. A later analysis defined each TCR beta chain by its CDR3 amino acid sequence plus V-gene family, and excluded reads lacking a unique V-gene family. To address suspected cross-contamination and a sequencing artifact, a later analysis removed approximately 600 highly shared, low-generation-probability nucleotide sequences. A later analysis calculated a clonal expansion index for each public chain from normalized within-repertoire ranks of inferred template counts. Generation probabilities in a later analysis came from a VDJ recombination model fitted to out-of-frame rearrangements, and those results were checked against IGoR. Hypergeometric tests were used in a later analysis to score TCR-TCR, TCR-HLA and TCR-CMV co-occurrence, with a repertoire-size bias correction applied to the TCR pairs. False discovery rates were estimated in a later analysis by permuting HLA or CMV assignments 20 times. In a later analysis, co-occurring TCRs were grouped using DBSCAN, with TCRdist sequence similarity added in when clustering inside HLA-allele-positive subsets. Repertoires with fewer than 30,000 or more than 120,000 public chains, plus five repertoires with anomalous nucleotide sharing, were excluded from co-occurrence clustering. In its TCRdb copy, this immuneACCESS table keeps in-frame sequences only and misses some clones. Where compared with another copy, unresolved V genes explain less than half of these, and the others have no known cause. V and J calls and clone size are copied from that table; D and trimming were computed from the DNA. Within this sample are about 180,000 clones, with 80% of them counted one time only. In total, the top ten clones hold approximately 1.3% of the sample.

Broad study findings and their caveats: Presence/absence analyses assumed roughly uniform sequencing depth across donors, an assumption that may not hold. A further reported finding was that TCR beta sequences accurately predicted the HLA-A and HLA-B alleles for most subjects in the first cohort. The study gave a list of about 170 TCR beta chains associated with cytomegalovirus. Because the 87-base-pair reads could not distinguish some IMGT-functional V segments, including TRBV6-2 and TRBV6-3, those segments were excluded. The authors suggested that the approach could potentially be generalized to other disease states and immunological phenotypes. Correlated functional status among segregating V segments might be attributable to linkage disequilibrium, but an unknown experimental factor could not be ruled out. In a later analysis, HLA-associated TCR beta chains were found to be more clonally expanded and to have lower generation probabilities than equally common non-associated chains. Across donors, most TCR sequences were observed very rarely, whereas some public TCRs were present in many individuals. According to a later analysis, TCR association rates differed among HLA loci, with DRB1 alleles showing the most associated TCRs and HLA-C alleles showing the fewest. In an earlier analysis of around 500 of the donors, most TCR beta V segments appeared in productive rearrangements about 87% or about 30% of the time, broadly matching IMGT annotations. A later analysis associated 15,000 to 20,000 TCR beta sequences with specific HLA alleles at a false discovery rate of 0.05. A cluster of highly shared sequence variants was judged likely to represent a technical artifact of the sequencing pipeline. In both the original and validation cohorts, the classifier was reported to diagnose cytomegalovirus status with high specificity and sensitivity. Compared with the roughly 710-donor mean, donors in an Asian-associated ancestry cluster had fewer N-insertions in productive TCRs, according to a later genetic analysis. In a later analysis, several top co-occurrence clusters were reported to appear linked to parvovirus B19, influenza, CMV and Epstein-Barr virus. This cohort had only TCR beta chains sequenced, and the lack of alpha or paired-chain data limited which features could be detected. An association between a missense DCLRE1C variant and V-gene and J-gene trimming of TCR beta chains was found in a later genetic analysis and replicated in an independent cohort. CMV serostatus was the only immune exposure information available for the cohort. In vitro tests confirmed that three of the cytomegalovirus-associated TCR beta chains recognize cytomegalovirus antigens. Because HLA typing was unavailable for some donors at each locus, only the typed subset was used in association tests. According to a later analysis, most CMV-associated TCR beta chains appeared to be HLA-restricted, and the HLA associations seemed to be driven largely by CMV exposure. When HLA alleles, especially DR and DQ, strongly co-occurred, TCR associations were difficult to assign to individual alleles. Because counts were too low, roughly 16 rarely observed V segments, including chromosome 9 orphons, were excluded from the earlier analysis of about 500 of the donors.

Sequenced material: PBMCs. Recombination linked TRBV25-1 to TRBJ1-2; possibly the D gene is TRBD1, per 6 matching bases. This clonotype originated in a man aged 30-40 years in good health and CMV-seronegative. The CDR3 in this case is CASKPTGNHGYTF. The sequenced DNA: TGTGCCAGCAAGCCAACAGGGAACCATGGCTACACCTTC.